The 30 T cell receptor beta chains presented below share a single source sample, sequenced in a study of blood T cells in healthy people across ages. The use of a sample-barcoded 5' primer and a J-beta primer mix characterized a second PCR of roughly 6 to 12 cycles. TCRdb passed the 5' RACE reads through MiXCR, listing each CDR3 protein once. The repertoire holds more than 700,000 distinct CDR3 sequences, with 46% as singletons. The specimen was blood. The receptors were gathered from an elderly man in good health.

The table lists this clonotype with a few counts. The chain uses TRBV2 and TRBJ1-1; D remains unclear. From germline, CDR1 is SNHLY and CDR2 FYNNEI. V lost 3 bases and J lost 8, with 10 bases in between. CDR3 length equals 12 residues. CDR3 sequence reads: CASSEGRREAFF. The CDR3 nucleotides are TGTGCCAGCAGTGAGGGGAGGCGGGAAGCTTTCTTT. Complete variable domain (other parts from reference TRBV2 and TRBJ1-1): EPEVTQTPSHQVTQMGQEVILRCVPISNHLYFYWYRQILGQKVEFLVSFYNNEISEKSEIFDDQFSVERPDGSNFTLKIRSTKLEDSAMYFCASSEGRREAFFGQGTRLTVV.

There are a few counts of this clonotype. The chain couples TRBV29-1 to TRBJ2-2; 9 bases map to TRBD2. Trimming at V came to 4 bases and at J to 3 bases, leaving 9 bases not matched to a gene. The CDR3 is 16 residues long. CDR1 SQVTM and CDR2 ANQGSEA come from the germline V gene. The CDR3 DNA follows: TGCAGCGTTGTTGTGAGCGGCGGGAGGGACACCGGGGAGCTGTTTTTT. Amino acid sequence: CSVVVSGGRDTGELFF.

The V gene is TRBV11-1, the J gene TRBJ2-7; D remains ambiguous. V lost 5 bases and J lost 4, with 15 bases in between. The CDR3 runs to 14 residues. Germline-derived CDR1 and CDR2 are SGHAT and FQDESV (reference sequence). The CDR3 spells CASSANHVRYEQYF. In nucleotides, the CDR3 is TGTGCCAGCAGCGCCAACCACGTTCGATACGAGCAGTACTTC.

The chain uses TRBV5-1 and TRBJ1-1; D ambiguous. The germline CDR1 and CDR2 sequences are SGHRS and YFSETQ. V was clipped by 6 bases and J by 3 bases, with 12 bases between them. The CDR3 consists of 13 residues. CDR3 region: CASKVTMDTEAFF. The CDR3 DNA is TGCGCCAGCAAGGTGACGATGGACACTGAAGCTTTCTTT. Drawing the rest from reference TRBV5-1 and TRBJ1-1, the complete variable domain is KAGVTQTPRYLIKTRGQQVTLSCSPISGHRSVSWYQQTPGQGLQFLFEYFSETQRNKGNFPGRFSGRQFSNSRSEMNVSTLELGDSALYLCASKVTMDTEAFFGQGTRLTVV.

V usage is TRBV5-1 and J usage is TRBJ2-5, with 9 positions matching TRBD2. The CDR3 runs to 17 residues. V lost 0 bases, J lost 5 bases, and 11 bases stayed unmatched. The V gene's germline CDR1 is SGHRS and CDR2 YFSETQ. The CDR3 sequence: CASSLGRVAGAGETQYF. The CDR3 DNA follows: TGCGCCAGCAGCTTGGGCCGAGTAGCGGGAGCAGGGGAGACCCAGTACTTC.

CDR3 sequence reads: CASSHDRTTDTQYF. Here the CDR3 DNA reads TGTGCCAGCTCCCACGACAGAACCACAGATACGCAGTATTTT. The rearrangement links TRBV18 to TRBJ2-3, with D possibly matching TRBD1 (5 bases). Germline V CDR1 and CDR2: KGHSH, LQKENI. There are 14 residues in the CDR3. The V end lost 6 bases, the J end lost 2 bases, and 12 bases lay between the germline ends.

This chain links TRBV3-1 with TRBJ2-5; D is unclear. The CDR3 sequence is 12 residues long. Trimming took off 4 bases at V and 5 bases at J, with 8 bases between the two ends. CDR1 is LGHDT and CDR2 is YNNKEL in the germline V gene (reference sequence). DNA for the CDR3: TGTGCCAGCAGCCCCGTGTTTGAGACCCAGTACTTC. This sequence encodes CASSPVFETQYF.

The chain links TRBV20-1 to TRBJ1-2; D is unclear. Germline V CDR1 and CDR2: DFQATT, SNEGSKA (reference sequence). With 1 base removed from V and 7 bases from J, the gap between germline ends came to 16 bases. CDR3 length: 14 amino acids. The CDR3 DNA is TGCAGTGCTAGAGTGGACCGCCCTGTAGCTGGCTACACCTTC. This sequence encodes CSARVDRPVAGYTF.

V usage is TRBV6-5 and J usage is TRBJ2-7; possible D gene TRBD2, 5 bases. Near its end, the DNA agrees better with TRBJ2-5, so the J call may be wrong. This CDR3 has 14 amino acids. Germline CDR1 reads MNHEY; CDR2 reads SVGAGI. The CDR3 DNA reads as TGTGCCAGCAGTTACTCAGCGGAGATAGAGACCCAGTACTTC. Translation gives CASSYSAEIETQYF.

The rearrangement links TRBV20-1 to TRBJ1-1, with D tentatively TRBD1 (6 bases). The CDR3 totals 14 residues. Looked up from germline, CDR1 is DFQATT and CDR2 is SNEGSKA (reference sequence). Trimming shortened V by 5 bases and J by 3 bases, and 16 bases separated the two germline ends. The CDR3 loop reads CSAPKGTRDTEAFF. The CDR3 region has the DNA TGCAGTGCTCCGAAGGGGACACGAGACACTGAAGCTTTCTTT.

The chain joins TRBV28 to TRBJ2-7; 11 bases are shared with TRBD1. The germline CDR1 and CDR2 sequences are MDHEN and SYDVKM. V gave up 6 bases and J gave up 1 base; unmatched junction bases: 14. The CDR3 has 18 residues. The CDR3 DNA sequence: TGTGCCAGCAGCTCTCTACCTGGGGGGACAGGGGGATCCTACGAGCAGTACTTC. Amino acid sequence: CASSSLPGGTGGSYEQYF.

The J gene is TRBJ2-5, the V gene TRBV4-2; 11 bases fit TRBD2. The J segment lost 0 bases and the V segment lost 1 base, leaving 4 bases of the junction unmatched. Germline CDR1 is LGHNA and CDR2 is YNFKEQ. This CDR3 is built from 17 residues. CDR3 amino acids: CASSQGVLAGDQETQYF. DNA of the CDR3: TGTGCCAGCAGCCAAGGGGTACTAGCGGGAGACCAAGAGACCCAGTACTTC.

This chain links TRBV5-1 with TRBJ2-7; 7 bases are a match to TRBD1. Germline V lookup: CDR1 SGHRS, CDR2 YFSETQ. With 4 bases clipped from V and 3 bases from J, the junction kept 10 bases outside the gene matches. CDR3 length equals 15 residues. The CDR3 region has the DNA TGCGCCAGCAGCACAACAACAGGGGCGAACTACGAGCAGTACTTC. Translation gives CASSTTTGANYEQYF.

Note on this clonotype: This is likely a read error, given that the CDR3 carries no conserved phenylalanine or tryptophan at its end. The chain joins TRBV20-1 to TRBJ2-1, with D hard to call. The CDR3 loop spans 14 amino acids. V lost 1 base to trimming and J lost 6 bases, with 13 bases between them. Per germline, CDR1 DFQATT and CDR2 SNEGSKA (reference sequence). In nucleotides, the CDR3 is TGCAGTGCTAGAGTCCCAATGAGGCCCAATGAGCAGTTCTTA. Encoded protein: CSARVPMRPNEQFL.

The V call is TRBV10-1, the J call TRBJ2-4; D unclear. The last part of the DNA fits TRBJ2-5 better; the J call may be wrong. CDR3 length: 15 residues. Germline V gene sequence: CDR1 WNHNN, CDR2 SYGVQD (reference sequence). CDR3 loop: CASSEHKTNQETQYF. CDR3 DNA: TGCGCCAGCAGTGAGCACAAGACAAACCAAGAGACCCAGTACTTC.

The table lists this clonotype with a few counts. Written as DNA, the CDR3 is TGCAGTGCTAGGGCTAGCGGGATGGGGACGGAGACCCAGTACTTC. Its translation: CSARASGMGTETQYF. The chain recombines TRBV20-1 with TRBJ2-5, with TRBD2 matching over 9 bases. V gave up 3 bases and J gave up 5 bases; unmatched junction bases: 10. This CDR3 comprises 15 residues. Germline CDR1 reads DFQATT; CDR2 reads SNEGSKA (reference sequence).

In this sample, this clonotype turned up a few times. The gene calls are TRBV4-1 and TRBJ2-7, with TRBD1 matching 10 bases. Germline lookup yields CDR1 MGHRA and CDR2 YSYEKL. The V segment lost 4 bases and the J segment 6 bases; nucleotides outside the gene matches: 9. The CDR3 spans 15 residues. CDR3 residues: CASSRQEGQGTEQYF. CDR3 coding DNA: TGCGCCAGCAGCCGACAAGAGGGACAGGGGACCGAGCAGTACTTC.

This clonotype was observed a handful of times. The chain uses TRBV27 and TRBJ1-1, with D tentatively TRBD1 (5 bases). CDR3 length: 13 residues. Trimming left V 5 bases short and J 5 bases short, with 12 bases between. The germline gives CDR1 MNHEY, CDR2 SMNVEV (reference sequence). In DNA, the CDR3 is TGTGCCAGCAGTGTAGACGGGGGGACTGAAGCTTTCTTT. Its translation is CASSVDGGTEAFF.

The V call is TRBV12-3 or TRBV12-4, the J call TRBJ2-3, with D perhaps assigned TRBD1 or TRBD2 (6 bases each). The CDR3 extends over 14 amino acids. V was pared by 2 bases and J by 2 bases, with 8 bases between. Here the CDR3 reads CASSLWGATDTQYF. The DNA of the CDR3 is TGTGCCAGCAGTTTATGGGGGGCCACAGATACGCAGTATTTT.

Comment on this clonotype: At one of its ends the junction is not consistent with the germline gene, which may arise from a read error. The rearrangement joins TRBV5-1 to TRBJ2-1; the match to TRBD2 covers 9 bases. CDR1 and CDR2 from the germline V gene are SGHRS and YFSETQ. The CDR3 is made up of 15 amino acids. CDR3 bases: TGCGCCAGCAGCTTAGGGACTAGCCTTTACAAGGAGCAGTTCTTC. Translation: CASSLGTSLYKEQFF.

V is TRBV7-9 and J is TRBJ2-5; D is unclear. The J call is in doubt because the DNA end fits TRBJ2-7 better. The CDR3 is made up of 14 amino acids. CDR1 is SEHNR, CDR2 FQNEAQ, per germline (reference sequence). Here the CDR3 DNA reads TGTGCCAGCAGCTTTGTACAAGAAGGCTACGAGCAGTACTTC. Amino acid sequence: CASSFVQEGYEQYF.

This chain connects TRBV5-1 to TRBJ1-2; the D is unclear. CDR1 is SGHRS, CDR2 YFSETQ, per germline. Trimming shortened V by 3 bases and J by 4 bases, and 10 bases separated the two germline ends. The CDR3 length is 13 residues. CDR3 loop: CASSSSGTYGYTF. The CDR3 region has the DNA TGCGCCAGCAGCTCCTCAGGAACCTATGGCTACACCTTC.

This rearrangement joins TRBV11-2 to TRBJ2-5; no firm D call. CDR3 length: 12 residues. The V gene's germline CDR1 is SGHAT and CDR2 FQNNGV. V shed 4 bases and J shed 11 bases, with 14 bases lying between them. Here the CDR3 reads CASSSTFNEQYF. As DNA, the CDR3 is TGTGCCAGCAGCTCGACATTCAATGAGCAGTACTTC.

The chain has TRBV27 and TRBJ2-5; tentatively, D is TRBD2 (6 bases). Deletions cut 8 bases from V and 11 bases from J, with 21 bases between. CDR3 length: 13 amino acids. Germline V gene data show CDR1 as MNHEY and CDR2 as SMNVEV (reference sequence). DNA of the CDR3: TGTGCCAGCGCGGCGGCTGGAGGGAATGAGCAGTACTTC. Translated, it gives CASAAAGGNEQYF.

This chain links TRBV7-2 with TRBJ2-5; TRBD1 agrees at 7 bases. V was clipped by 4 bases and J by 3 bases; unmatched bases: 8. The CDR3 is made up of 15 amino acids. CDR1 and CDR2 (germline): SGHTA, FQGNSA. The CDR3 here is CASSSPRQGEETQYF. The CDR3, as DNA: TGTGCCAGCAGCTCTCCACGACAGGGCGAAGAGACCCAGTACTTC.

A note on this clonotype: The junction departs from the called germline gene at one end, perhaps through a read error. The V and J genes are TRBV5-1 and TRBJ2-7; no definite D call. The CDR3 is 16 amino acids. Germline assignment: CDR1 SGHRS and CDR2 YFSETQ. CDR3 residues: CASSIGNPGPFYKQYF. The CDR3 DNA reads TGCGCCAGCAGCATAGGAAACCCCGGGCCCTTCTACAAGCAGTACTTC.

The chain couples TRBV6-5 to TRBJ2-1; 12 bases are a match to TRBD2. Per the germline V gene, CDR1 is MNHEY and CDR2 is SVGAGI. There are 15 residues in the CDR3. With V trimmed by 3 bases and J by 9 bases, 6 bases remained unmatched. CDR3 sequence reads: CASSYSSGRASEQFF. The CDR3 coding sequence is TGTGCCAGCAGTTATTCTAGCGGGAGGGCTAGTGAGCAGTTCTTC.

This rearrangement joins TRBV6-5 to TRBJ2-1; 16 nucleotides match TRBD2. Trimming removed 3 bases from V and 6 bases from J; junction bases left unmatched: 11. In germline, CDR1 is MNHEY, CDR2 SVGAGI. This CDR3 region has 19 residues. CDR3 protein: CASSYRGLAGGPGSNEQFF. The CDR3 bases are TGTGCCAGCAGTTATCGGGGACTAGCGGGAGGGCCGGGATCCAATGAGCAGTTCTTC.

The V gene is TRBV7-9, the J gene TRBJ2-7; 11 bases match TRBD1. The assigned J gene may be wrong: the sequence end matches TRBJ2-5 better. The CDR3 sequence is 16 residues long. Per germline, CDR1 SEHNR and CDR2 FQNEAQ (reference sequence). DNA for the CDR3: TGTGCCAGCAGATCGGGGGACAGGGGGGTACAAGAGACCCAGTACTTC. Translated, it gives CASRSGDRGVQETQYF.

The chain couples TRBV2 to TRBJ1-2, with 9 bases lining up with TRBD1. The trim removed 6 bases at V and 3 bases at J, leaving 2 bases unmatched. Per germline, CDR1 SNHLY and CDR2 FYNNEI. The CDR3 spans 13 residues. CDR3 region: CASSRQGDYGYTF. Written as DNA, the CDR3 is TGTGCCAGCAGCCGACAGGGGGACTATGGCTACACCTTC.